The TCR beta chain under discussion was sequenced for a study of T cell responses to AZD1222 COVID-19 vaccine. Study-wide points: White British donors predominated, females outnumbered males, and clonal diversity was possibly underestimated. After two AZD1222 doses, spike-specific TCR breadth and depth rose versus day 0.

Profiling relied on immunoSEQ multiplex PCR, and the TCRdb table lists in-frame clones only, not all of them. Of 60,000 to 85,000 clones listed, approximately 90% are singletons. J lost 2 bases, V lost 5 bases, and 6 bases had no gene match. Germline values: CDR1 MNHEY, CDR2 SVGAGI. The CDR3 runs to 15 residues. Concerning this clone: What it binds is not known.

The chain joins TRBV6-5 to TRBJ2-5; 9 nucleotides align to TRBD1. The source was peripheral blood, collected 28 days after the second dose of the MenACWY control vaccine. The source is an adult who received the MenACWY meningococcal vaccine as a control. CDR3 in amino acids: CASSQTGGRQETQYF. DNA of the CDR3: TGTGCCAGCAGTCAGACAGGGGGGAGGCAAGAGACCCAGTACTTC.